This T cell receptor (beta chain) derives from a study of beta chain features in type 1 diabetes. Study context: The samples had roughly 110 million sorted cells examined in all.

A note on this clone: Antigen: not known.

Germline values: CDR1 MDHEN, CDR2 SYDVKM. V was shortened by 2 bases and J by 7 bases, with 17 bases between the two germline ends. This CDR3 comprises 15 residues. Every bit of the isolated RNA underwent reverse transcription, so sequencing read expressed TCRB transcripts. Measured with immunoSEQ multiplex PCR; TCRdb has only the in-frame clones, and not every one. The sample carries 400,000 to 600,000 clones, around 30% recorded once. CD45RO/CCR7/CD25/CD127/CD95/CD27 staining was used to isolate CD4+ naive, central memory, regulatory and stem cell-like memory cells by sorting. General study findings and limits: Whatever favoring of shorter templates PCR might show would apply equally to patients and controls.

Sequenced material: naive CD4+ T cells from blood. This receptor was identified in a man between 18 and 29 years old in good health. The V call is TRBV28, the J call TRBJ1-1, with D maybe TRBD1 (5 bases). CDR3 in DNA: TGTGCCAGCAGTTTACCCGGGACGGCGGATCGTGAAGCTTTCTTT. It specifies CASSLPGTADREAFF.